The T cell receptor beta chain described here comes from a study of cytomegalovirus exposure and HLA in healthy donors. Study-wide results and limits: Later analysis showed most CMV-associated TCR beta chains appearing HLA-restricted.

This clone was picked up a small number of times. What it binds is unknown. The V gene's germline CDR1 is SGHNT and CDR2 YYREEE (reference sequence). This CDR3 spans 14 amino acids. V lost 2 bases, J lost 8 bases, and 14 bases lay in between. The primer mix had 60 Vbeta and 13 Jbeta primers. Libraries were prepared by immunoSEQ multiplex PCR; TCRdb keeps only in-frame clonotypes and omits some of them. The top ten hold about 16% of the sample, which has roughly 120,000 clones, around 69% seen once. Sequencing was performed on PBMCs. The chain carries TRBV5-4 and TRBJ2-1, with D perhaps matching TRBD1 (6 bases). The sequence was obtained from a man in his fifties or sixties in good health and CMV-seropositive. This CDR3 reads CASSLVTGSHEQFF. Here the CDR3 DNA reads TGTGCCAGCAGCTTAGTCACAGGGTCCCATGAGCAGTTCTTC.